This record concerns one T cell receptor (beta chain) sequence. Antigen specificity is unknown. This CDR3 is built from 14 residues. V shed 6 bases and J shed 5 bases, with 14 bases lying between them. Germline CDR1 reads MNHNS; CDR2 reads SASEGT. This entry belongs to a study of T cell repertoires in cytomegalovirus infection. Study-level information: Recently described HLA-C-restricted plus well-studied HLA-B-restricted CMV epitopes were used. Indications of both CMV infection and matching HLA type were provided by public TCR beta signatures.

TCRdb called the reads again in MiXCR, with one record for every CDR3 protein. The table has under 850,000 distinct CDR3 sequences, around a third seen once. Findings of the study overall: Individuals carrying CMV plus the relevant HLA were identified by cumulative frequency of public TCR beta families. What dominated the ex vivo response were HLA-C-restricted CMV-specific TCR beta clonotypes.

The V call is TRBV6-1, the J call TRBJ2-1; TRBD2 might be the D (6 bases). Sequences were derived from cultured PBMCs, sampled from culture after CMV antigen stimulation. The source is a human donor in good health (CMV status not recorded). Some clones in this sample may be carry-over from other donors' samples. The CDR3 DNA sequence: TGTGCCAGCAGCCCCCCCGGCGGGGACAATGAGCAGTTCTTC. Protein: CASSPPGGDNEQFF.